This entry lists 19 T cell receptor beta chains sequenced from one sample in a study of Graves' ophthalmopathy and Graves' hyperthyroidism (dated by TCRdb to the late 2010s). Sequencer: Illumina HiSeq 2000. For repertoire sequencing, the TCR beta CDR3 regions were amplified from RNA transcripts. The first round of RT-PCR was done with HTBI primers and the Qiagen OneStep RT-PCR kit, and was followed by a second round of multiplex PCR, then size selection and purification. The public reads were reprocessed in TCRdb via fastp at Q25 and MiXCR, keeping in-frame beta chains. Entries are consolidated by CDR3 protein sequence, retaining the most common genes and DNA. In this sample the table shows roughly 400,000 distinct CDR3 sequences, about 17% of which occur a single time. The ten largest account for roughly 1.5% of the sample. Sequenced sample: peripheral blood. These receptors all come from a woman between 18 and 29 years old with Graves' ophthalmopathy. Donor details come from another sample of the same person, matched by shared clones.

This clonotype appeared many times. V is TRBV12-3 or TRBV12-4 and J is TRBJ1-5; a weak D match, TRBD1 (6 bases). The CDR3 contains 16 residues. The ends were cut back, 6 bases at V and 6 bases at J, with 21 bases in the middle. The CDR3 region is CASRPGPGGSGQPQHF. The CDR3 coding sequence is TGTGCCAGCAGGCCGGGCCCGGGGGGCTCCGGTCAGCCCCAGCATTTT.

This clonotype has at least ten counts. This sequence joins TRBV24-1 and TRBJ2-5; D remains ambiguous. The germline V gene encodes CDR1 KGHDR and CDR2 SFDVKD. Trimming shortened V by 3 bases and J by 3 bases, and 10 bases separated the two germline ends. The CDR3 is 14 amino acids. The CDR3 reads CATSDVGWEETQYF. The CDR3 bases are TGTGCCACCAGTGATGTAGGGTGGGAAGAGACCCAGTACTTC.

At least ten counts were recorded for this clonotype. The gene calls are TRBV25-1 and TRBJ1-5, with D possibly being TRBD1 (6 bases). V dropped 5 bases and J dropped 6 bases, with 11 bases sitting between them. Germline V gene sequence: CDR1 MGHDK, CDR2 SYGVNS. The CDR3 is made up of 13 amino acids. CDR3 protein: CASSSGAGQPQHF. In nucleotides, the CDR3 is TGTGCCAGCAGTTCAGGGGCTGGTCAGCCCCAGCATTTT.

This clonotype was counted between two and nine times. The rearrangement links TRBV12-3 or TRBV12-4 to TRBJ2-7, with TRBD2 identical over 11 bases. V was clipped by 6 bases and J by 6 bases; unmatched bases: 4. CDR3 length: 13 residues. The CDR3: CASREGTSGEQYF. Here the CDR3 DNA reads TGTGCCAGCAGGGAAGGGACTAGCGGCGAGCAGTACTTC.

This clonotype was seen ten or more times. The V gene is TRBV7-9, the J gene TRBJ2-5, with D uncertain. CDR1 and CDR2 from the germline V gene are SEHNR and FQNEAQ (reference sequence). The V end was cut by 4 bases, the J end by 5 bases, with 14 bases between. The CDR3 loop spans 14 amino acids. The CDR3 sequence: CASSSNTLAETQYF. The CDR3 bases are TGTGCCAGCAGCTCAAATACCCTGGCGGAGACCCAGTACTTC. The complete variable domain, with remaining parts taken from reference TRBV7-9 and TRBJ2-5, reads DTGVSQNPRHKITKRGQNVTFRCDPISEHNRLYWYRQTLGQGPEFLTYFQNEAQLEKSRLLSDRFSAERPKGSFSTLEIQRTEQGDSAMYLCASSSNTLAETQYFGPGTRLLVL.

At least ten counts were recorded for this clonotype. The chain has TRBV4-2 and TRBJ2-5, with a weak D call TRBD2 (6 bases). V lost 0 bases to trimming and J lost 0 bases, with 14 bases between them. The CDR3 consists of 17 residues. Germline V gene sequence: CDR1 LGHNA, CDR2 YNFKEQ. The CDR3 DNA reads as TGTGCCAGCAGCCAAGACATGGGACGGGAGTACCAAGAGACCCAGTACTTC. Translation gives CASSQDMGREYQETQYF.

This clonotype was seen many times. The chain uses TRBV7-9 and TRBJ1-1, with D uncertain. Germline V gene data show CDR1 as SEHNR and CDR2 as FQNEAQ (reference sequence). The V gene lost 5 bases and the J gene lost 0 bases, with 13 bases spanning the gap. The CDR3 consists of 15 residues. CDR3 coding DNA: TGTGCCAGCAGCCACCGACGGTTCATGAACACTGAAGCTTTCTTT. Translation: CASSHRRFMNTEAFF.

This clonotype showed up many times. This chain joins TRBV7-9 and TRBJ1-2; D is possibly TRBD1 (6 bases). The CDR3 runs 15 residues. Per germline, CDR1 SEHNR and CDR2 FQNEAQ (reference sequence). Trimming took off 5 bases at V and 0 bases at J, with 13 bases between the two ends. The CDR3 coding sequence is TGTGCCAGCAGCCGGACAGCCCTGTCTAACTATGGCTACACCTTC. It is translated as CASSRTALSNYGYTF.

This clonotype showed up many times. This CDR3 reads CASRPGHYYGYTF. The CDR3 DNA reads TGTGCCAGCAGACCGGGACACTACTATGGCTACACCTTC. The chain uses TRBV28 and TRBJ1-2; tentative D call: TRBD1 (6 bases). The V end lost 6 bases, the J end lost 3 bases, and 11 bases lay between the germline ends. Germline CDR1 reads MDHEN; CDR2 reads SYDVKM. This CDR3 spans 13 amino acids.

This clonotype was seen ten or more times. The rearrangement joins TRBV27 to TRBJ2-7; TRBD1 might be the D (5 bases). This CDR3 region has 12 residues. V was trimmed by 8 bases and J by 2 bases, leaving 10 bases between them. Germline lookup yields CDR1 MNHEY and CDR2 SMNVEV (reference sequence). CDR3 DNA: TGTGCCAGCTTTAACAGGACCTACGAGCAGTACTTC. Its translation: CASFNRTYEQYF.

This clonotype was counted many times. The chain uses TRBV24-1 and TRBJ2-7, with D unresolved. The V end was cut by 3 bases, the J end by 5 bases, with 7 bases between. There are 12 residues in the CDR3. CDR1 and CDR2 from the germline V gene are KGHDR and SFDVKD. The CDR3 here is CATSDESHEQYF. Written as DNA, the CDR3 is TGTGCCACCAGTGATGAATCCCACGAGCAGTACTTC.

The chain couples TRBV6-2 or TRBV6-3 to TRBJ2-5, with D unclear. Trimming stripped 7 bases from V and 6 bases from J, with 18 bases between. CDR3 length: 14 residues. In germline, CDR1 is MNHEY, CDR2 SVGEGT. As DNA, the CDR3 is TGTGCCAGCACTGACGCAGAACTCGTCAAGACCCAGTACTTC. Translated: CASTDAELVKTQYF.

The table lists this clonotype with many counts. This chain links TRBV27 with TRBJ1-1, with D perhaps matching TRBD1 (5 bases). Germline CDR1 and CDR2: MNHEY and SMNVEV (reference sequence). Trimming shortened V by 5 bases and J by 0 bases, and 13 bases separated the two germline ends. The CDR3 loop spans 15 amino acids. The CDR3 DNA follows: TGTGCCAGCAGTGCCTCACAGGTGATGAACACTGAAGCTTTCTTT. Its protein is CASSASQVMNTEAFF.

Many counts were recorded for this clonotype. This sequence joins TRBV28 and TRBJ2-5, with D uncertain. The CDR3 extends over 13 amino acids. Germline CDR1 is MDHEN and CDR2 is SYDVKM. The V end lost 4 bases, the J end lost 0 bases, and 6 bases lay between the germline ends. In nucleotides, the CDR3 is TGTGCCAGCAGTTGGCAGAACCAAGAGACCCAGTACTTC. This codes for CASSWQNQETQYF.

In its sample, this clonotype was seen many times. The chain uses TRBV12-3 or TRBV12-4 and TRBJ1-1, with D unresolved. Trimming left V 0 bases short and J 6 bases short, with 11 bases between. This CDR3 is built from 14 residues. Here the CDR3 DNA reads TGTGCCAGCAGTTTAGCGCGGGTCTCCGCTGAAGCTTTCTTT. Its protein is CASSLARVSAEAFF.

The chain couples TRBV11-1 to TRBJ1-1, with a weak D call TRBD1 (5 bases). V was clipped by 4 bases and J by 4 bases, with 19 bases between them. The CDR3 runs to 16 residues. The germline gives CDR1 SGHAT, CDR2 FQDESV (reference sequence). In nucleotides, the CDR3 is TGTGCCAGCAGCTCAACCGACAGACGTCCCTTCACTGAAGCTTTCTTT. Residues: CASSSTDRRPFTEAFF.

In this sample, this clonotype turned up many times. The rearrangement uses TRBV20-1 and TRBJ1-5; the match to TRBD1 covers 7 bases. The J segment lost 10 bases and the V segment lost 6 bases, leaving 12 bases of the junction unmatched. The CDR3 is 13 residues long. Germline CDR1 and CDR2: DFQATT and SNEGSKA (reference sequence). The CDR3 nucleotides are TGCAGTGCCGGGCGGACAGGACCTGTTCCCCAGCATTTT. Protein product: CSAGRTGPVPQHF.

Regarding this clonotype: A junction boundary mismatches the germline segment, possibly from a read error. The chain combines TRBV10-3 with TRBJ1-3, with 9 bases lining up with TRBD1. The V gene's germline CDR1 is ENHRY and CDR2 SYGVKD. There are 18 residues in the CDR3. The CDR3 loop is CAISELRGTGRTGNTICF. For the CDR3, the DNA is TGTGCCATCAGTGAACTTAGAGGGACAGGGAGGACTGGAAACACCATATGTTTT.

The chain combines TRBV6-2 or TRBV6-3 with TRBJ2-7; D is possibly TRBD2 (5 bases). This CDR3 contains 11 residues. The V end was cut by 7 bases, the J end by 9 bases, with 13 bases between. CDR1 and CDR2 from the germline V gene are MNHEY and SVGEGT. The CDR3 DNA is TGTGCCAGCACTCGGGGAACAGCGCAGTACTTC. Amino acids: CASTRGTAQYF.